These 8 T cell receptor beta chains were all obtained from the same sample, sequenced in a study of low-dose radiotherapy and immunotherapy resistance in tumors. TCR amplification used 20 PCR cycles, a constant-region primer and a V-primer adapter. TCRdb reanalysed the reads using MiXCR and keeps one entry per CDR3 protein. Among roughly 50,000 distinct CDR3 sequences, roughly a third were seen once, and the ten largest hold around 8%. Time point here: after trial treatment. Treatment given: LDRT plus nivolumab, ipilimumab, low-dose cyclophosphamide and aspirin (RACIN trial). Sequencing used PBMCs, obtained after low-dose radiotherapy plus immunotherapy. The receptors derive from a male donor with rectosigmoid adenocarcinoma.

The chain links TRBV29-1 to TRBJ2-1, with 10 nucleotides matching TRBD1. This CDR3 contains 14 residues. CDR1 and CDR2 from the germline V gene are SQVTM and ANQGSEA. V shed 6 bases and J 8 bases; nucleotides not matched to a gene: 10. Here the CDR3 reads CSVETGQGLYEQFF. CDR3 nucleotides: TGCAGCGTGGAAACGGGACAGGGGCTGTATGAGCAGTTCTTC.

As to this clonotype: A far larger clone is one nucleotide away, so this likely arose from a read error. The chain recombines TRBV24-1 with TRBJ2-1; the D gene is possibly TRBD2 (6 bases). Germline V gives CDR1 KGHDR, CDR2 SFDVKD. The CDR3 is 12 amino acids. The CDR3 sequence is CATRRDGNDQFF. The CDR3 DNA sequence: TGTGCGACCAGGCGGGATGGCAATGATCAGTTCTTC.

The sample holds a few counts of this clonotype. The V call is TRBV5-4, the J call TRBJ2-1, with TRBD2 matching over 7 bases. The CDR3 contains 16 residues. The V segment lost 0 bases and the J segment 7 bases; nucleotides outside the gene matches: 10. Germline V gene lookup returns CDR1 SGHNT and CDR2 YYREEE (reference sequence). The CDR3 sequence is CASSLGKIAGGNEQFF. The CDR3 DNA is TGTGCCAGCAGCTTGGGGAAGATAGCGGGCGGGAATGAGCAGTTCTTC.

This clonotype was counted at least ten times. The J gene is TRBJ2-4, the V gene TRBV5-4; D possibly uses TRBD1 or TRBD2 (5 bases each). CDR1 is SGHNT, CDR2 YYREEE, per germline (reference sequence). The CDR3 extends over 13 amino acids. V was pared by 8 bases and J by 5 bases, with 14 bases between. CDR3 in amino acids: CASYTRGQNIQYF. As DNA, the CDR3 is TGTGCCAGTTATACCCGGGGACAAAACATTCAGTACTTC.

This clonotype has ten or more counts. The gene calls are TRBV4-2 and TRBJ1-5; D call uncertain. The CDR3 length is 15 residues. V was pared by 3 bases and J by 10 bases, with 19 bases between. Germline V lookup: CDR1 LGHNA, CDR2 YNFKEQ. The CDR3 coding sequence is TGTGCCAGCAGCCACCCGGCAGCGGATTCTCCCCCCCAGCATTTT. Protein product: CASSHPAADSPPQHF.

The CDR3, as DNA: TGCGCCAGCAGCCCCGGGACAGGGGGAATCAATGAGCAGTTCTTC. This sequence encodes CASSPGTGGINEQFF. V and J are TRBV5-1 and TRBJ2-1, with TRBD1 matching 11 bases. The CDR3 extends over 15 amino acids. Germline-derived CDR1 and CDR2 are SGHRS and YFSETQ. The junction had 6 bases not matched to a gene; V was cut back by 4 bases and J by 6 bases.

The chain carries TRBV7-8 and TRBJ2-5; 9 positions agree with TRBD2. Germline CDR1 SGHVS, CDR2 FQNEAQ. The CDR3 length is 17 residues. J was trimmed by 1 base and V by 0 bases; bases with no gene match: 6. This CDR3 is CASSLAGSGGLQETQYF. The CDR3 nucleotides read TGTGCCAGCAGCTTAGCCGGCAGCGGGGGGCTCCAAGAGACCCAGTACTTC.

Ten or more counts support this clonotype. CDR3 DNA sequence: TGTGCCAGCAGTTTATCGCGCGGTGGCCCCTACGAGCAGTACTTC. It specifies CASSLSRGGPYEQYF. The chain combines TRBV27 with TRBJ2-7; no clear D gene. Between the trimmed V and J ends, which lost 0 bases and 2 bases, there was a span of 11 bases. The CDR3 consists of 15 residues. The V gene's germline CDR1 is MNHEY and CDR2 SMNVEV (reference sequence).